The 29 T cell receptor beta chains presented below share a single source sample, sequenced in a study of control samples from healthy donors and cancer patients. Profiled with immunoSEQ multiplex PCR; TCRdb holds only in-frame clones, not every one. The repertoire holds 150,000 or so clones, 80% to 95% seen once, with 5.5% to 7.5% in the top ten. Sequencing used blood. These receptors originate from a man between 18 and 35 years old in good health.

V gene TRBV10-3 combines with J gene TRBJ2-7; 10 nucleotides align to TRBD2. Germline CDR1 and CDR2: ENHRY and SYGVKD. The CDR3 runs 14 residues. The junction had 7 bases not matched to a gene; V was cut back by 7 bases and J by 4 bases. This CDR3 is CAIKGLAENYEQYF. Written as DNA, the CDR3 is TGTGCCATCAAAGGACTAGCGGAGAATTACGAGCAGTACTTC.

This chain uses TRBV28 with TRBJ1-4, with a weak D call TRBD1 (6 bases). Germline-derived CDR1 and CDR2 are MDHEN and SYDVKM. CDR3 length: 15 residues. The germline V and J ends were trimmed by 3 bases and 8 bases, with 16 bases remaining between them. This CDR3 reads CASSFQAGGGEKLFF. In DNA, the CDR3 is TGTGCCAGCAGTTTCCAGGCTGGGGGCGGCGAAAAACTGTTTTTT. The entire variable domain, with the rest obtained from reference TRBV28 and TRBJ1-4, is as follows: DVKVTQSSRYLVKRTGEKVFLECVQDMDHENMFWYRQDPGLGLRLIYFSYDVKMKEKGDIPEGYSVSREKKERFSLILESASTNQTSMYLCASSFQAGGGEKLFFGSGTQLSVL.

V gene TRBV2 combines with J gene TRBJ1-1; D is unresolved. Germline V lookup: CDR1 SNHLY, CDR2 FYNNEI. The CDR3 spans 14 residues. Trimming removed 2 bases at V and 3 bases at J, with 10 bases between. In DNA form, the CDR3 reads TGTGCCAGCAGTGAAAGAACCGCGGACACTGAAGCTTTCTTT. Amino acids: CASSERTADTEAFF.

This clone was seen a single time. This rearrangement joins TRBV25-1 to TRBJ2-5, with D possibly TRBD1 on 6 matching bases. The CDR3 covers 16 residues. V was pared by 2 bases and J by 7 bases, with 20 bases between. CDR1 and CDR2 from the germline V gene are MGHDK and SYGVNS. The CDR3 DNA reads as TGTGCCAGCAGTGAAGGGGGCAGGGGACCACGAGGGACCCAGTACTTC. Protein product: CASSEGGRGPRGTQYF.

CDR3 sequence reads: CATSRDLRILDTEAFF. The CDR3 DNA is TGTGCCACCAGCAGAGATCTACGGATACTGGACACTGAAGCTTTCTTT. The rearrangement links TRBV15 to TRBJ1-1; D is uncertain. CDR1 and CDR2 (germline): LNHNV, YYDKDF (reference sequence). V dropped 0 bases and J dropped 3 bases, with 14 bases sitting between them. The CDR3 totals 16 residues.

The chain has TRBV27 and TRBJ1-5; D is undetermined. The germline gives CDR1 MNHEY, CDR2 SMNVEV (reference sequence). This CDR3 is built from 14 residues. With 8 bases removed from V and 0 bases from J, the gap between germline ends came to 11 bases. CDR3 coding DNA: TGTGCCAGCGGGTTCTCGAATAGCAATCAGCCCCAGCATTTT. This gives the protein CASGFSNSNQPQHF.

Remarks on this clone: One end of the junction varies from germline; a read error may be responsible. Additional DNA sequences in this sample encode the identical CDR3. The CDR3 is CASSLAGTDTQYF. Here the CDR3 DNA reads TGTGCCAGCAGCTTAGCAGGCACGGATACGCAGTATTTT. This chain connects TRBV11-2 to TRBJ2-3; D uncertain. CDR3 length: 13 residues. Germline V lookup: CDR1 SGHAT, CDR2 FQNNGV.

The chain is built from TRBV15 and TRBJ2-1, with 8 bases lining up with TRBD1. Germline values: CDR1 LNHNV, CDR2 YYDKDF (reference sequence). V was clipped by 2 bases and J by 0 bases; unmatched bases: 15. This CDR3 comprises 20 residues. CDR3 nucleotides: TGTGCCACCAGCAGAAGTTTGCCGAGGTTTGGACAGGGCTCCTACAATGAGCAGTTCTTC. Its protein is CATSRSLPRFGQGSYNEQFF.

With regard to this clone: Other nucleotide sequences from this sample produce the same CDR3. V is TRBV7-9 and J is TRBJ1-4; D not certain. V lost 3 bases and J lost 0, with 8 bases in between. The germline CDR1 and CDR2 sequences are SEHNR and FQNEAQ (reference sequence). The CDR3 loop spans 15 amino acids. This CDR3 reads CASSFGTATNEKLFF. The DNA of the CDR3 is TGTGCCAGCAGCTTTGGTACTGCAACTAATGAAAAACTGTTTTTT. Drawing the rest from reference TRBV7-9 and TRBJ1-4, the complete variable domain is DTGVSQNPRHKITKRGQNVTFRCDPISEHNRLYWYRQTLGQGPEFLTYFQNEAQLEKSRLLSDRFSAERPKGSFSTLEIQRTEQGDSAMYLCASSFGTATNEKLFFGSGTQLSVL.

The CDR3: CASRPNRGQSSLVYEQYF. The DNA of the CDR3 is TGTGCCAGCAGACCCAACCGGGGTCAGTCGTCGCTCGTCTACGAGCAGTACTTC. This chain links TRBV11-2 with TRBJ2-7, with D perhaps TRBD2 (5 bases). Trimming pared 6 bases from V and 3 bases from J, leaving 27 bases between. The CDR3 loop spans 18 amino acids. The germline V gene has CDR1 SGHAT and CDR2 FQNNGV.

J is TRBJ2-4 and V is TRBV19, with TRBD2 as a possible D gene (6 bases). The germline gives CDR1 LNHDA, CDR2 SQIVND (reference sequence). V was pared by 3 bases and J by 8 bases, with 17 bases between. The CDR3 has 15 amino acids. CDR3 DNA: TGTGCCAGTAGTATCGGGGAATGGGGAGGAGACATTCAGTACTTC. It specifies CASSIGEWGGDIQYF.

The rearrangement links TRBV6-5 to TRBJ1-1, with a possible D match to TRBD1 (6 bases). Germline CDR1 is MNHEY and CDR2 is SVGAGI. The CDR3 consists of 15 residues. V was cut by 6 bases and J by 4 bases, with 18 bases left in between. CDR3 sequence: CASRVAGDSGTEAFF. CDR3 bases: TGTGCCAGCAGGGTCGCAGGGGACTCGGGCACTGAAGCTTTCTTT.

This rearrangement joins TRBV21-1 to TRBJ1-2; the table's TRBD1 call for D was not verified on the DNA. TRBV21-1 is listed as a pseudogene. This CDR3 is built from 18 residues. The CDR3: CASSKGDREEVKRYGYTF. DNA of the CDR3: TGTGCCAGCAGCAAAGGAGACAGGGAAGAAGTAAAAAGGTATGGCTACACCTTC.

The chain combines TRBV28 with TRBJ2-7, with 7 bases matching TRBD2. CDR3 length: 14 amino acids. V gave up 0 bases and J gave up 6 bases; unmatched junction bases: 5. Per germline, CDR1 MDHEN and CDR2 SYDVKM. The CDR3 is CASSLWAGVVEQYF. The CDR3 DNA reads TGTGCCAGCAGTTTATGGGCGGGAGTCGTCGAGCAGTACTTC. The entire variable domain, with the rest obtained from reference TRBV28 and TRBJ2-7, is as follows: DVKVTQSSRYLVKRTGEKVFLECVQDMDHENMFWYRQDPGLGLRLIYFSYDVKMKEKGDIPEGYSVSREKKERFSLILESASTNQTSMYLCASSLWAGVVEQYFGPGTRLTVT.

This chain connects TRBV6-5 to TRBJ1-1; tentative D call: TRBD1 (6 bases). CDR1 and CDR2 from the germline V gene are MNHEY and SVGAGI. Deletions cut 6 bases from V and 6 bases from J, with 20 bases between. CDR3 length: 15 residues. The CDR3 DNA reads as TGTGCCAGCAGCCAAAAGGGGGGCTCTTGGGCTGAAGCTTTCTTT. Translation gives CASSQKGGSWAEAFF.

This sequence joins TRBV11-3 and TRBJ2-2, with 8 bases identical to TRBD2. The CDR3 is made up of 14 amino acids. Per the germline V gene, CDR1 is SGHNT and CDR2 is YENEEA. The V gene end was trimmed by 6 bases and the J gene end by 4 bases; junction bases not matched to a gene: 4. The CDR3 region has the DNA TGTGCCAGCAGACGGGGGGGTCCCACCGGGGAGCTGTTTTTT. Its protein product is CASRRGGPTGELFF. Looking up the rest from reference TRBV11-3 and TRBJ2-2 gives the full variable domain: EAGVVQSPRYKIIEKKQPVAFWCNPISGHNTLYWYLQNLGQGPELLIRYENEEAVDDSQLPKDRFSAERLKGVDSTLKIQPAELGDSAVYLCASRRGGPTGELFFGEGSRLTVL.

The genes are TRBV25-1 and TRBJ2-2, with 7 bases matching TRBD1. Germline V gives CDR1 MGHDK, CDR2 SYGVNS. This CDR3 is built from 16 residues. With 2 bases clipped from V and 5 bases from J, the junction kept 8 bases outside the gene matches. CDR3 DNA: TGTGCCAGCAGTGAACGGGCAGGGGGAAGGACCGGGGAGCTGTTTTTT. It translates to CASSERAGGRTGELFF.

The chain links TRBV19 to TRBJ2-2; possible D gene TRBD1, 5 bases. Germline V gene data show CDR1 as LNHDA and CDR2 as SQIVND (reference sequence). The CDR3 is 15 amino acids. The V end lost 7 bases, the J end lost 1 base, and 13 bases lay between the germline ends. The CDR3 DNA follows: TGTGCCAGTACCTTAGGGGCGAGGAACACCGGGGAGCTGTTTTTT. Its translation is CASTLGARNTGELFF.

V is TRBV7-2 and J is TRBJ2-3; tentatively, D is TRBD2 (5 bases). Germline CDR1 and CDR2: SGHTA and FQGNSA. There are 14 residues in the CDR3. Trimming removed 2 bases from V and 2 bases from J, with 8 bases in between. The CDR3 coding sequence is TGTGCCAGCAGCTTAAAGCGGCCCACAGATACGCAGTATTTT. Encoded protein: CASSLKRPTDTQYF. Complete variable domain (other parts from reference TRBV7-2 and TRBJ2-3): GAGVSQSPSNKVTEKGKDVELRCDPISGHTALYWYRQSLGQGLEFLIYFQGNSAPDKSGLPSDRFSAERTGGSVSTLTIQRTQQEDSAVYLCASSLKRPTDTQYFGPGTRLTVL.

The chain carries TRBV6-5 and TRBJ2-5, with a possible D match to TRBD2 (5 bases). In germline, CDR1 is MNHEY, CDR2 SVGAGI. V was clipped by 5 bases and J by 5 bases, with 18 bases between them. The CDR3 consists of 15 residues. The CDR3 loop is CASSPGVPPRETQYF. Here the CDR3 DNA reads TGTGCCAGCAGTCCCGGGGTCCCTCCACGGGAGACCCAGTACTTC.

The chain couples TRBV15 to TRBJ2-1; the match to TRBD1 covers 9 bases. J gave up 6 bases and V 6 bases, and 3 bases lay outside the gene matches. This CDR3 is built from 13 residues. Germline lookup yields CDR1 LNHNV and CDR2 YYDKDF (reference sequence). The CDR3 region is CATRGQGPNEQFF. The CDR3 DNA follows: TGTGCCACCAGGGGACAGGGTCCCAATGAGCAGTTCTTC.

This chain's CDR3 is CASSKGTGETEAFF. The CDR3 nucleotides are TGTGCCAGCAGTAAGGGGACAGGGGAAACTGAAGCTTTCTTT. This chain joins TRBV6-5 and TRBJ1-1; 10 nucleotides line up with TRBD1. V shed 5 bases and J 5 bases; nucleotides not matched to a gene: 5. The CDR3 consists of 14 residues. From germline, CDR1 is MNHEY and CDR2 SVGAGI.

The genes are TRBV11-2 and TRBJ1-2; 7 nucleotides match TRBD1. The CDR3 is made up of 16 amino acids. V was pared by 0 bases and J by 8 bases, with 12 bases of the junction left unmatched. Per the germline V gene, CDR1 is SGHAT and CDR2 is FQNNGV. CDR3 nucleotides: TGTGCCAGCAGCTTAGAGGGAAGGGGAGGGGGCCAGGGCTACACCTTC. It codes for CASSLEGRGGGQGYTF. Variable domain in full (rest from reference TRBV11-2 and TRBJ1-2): EAGVAQSPRYKIIEKRQSVAFWCNPISGHATLYWYQQILGQGPKLLIQFQNNGVVDDSQLPKDRFSAERLKGVDSTLKIQPAKLEDSAVYLCASSLEGRGGGQGYTFGSGTRLTVV.

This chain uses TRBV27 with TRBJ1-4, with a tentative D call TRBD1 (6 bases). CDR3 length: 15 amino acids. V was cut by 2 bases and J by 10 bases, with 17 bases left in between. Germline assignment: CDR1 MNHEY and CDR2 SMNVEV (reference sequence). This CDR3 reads CASSLQVGGPRKLFF. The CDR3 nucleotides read TGTGCCAGCAGTTTACAAGTAGGGGGTCCTCGAAAACTGTTTTTT.

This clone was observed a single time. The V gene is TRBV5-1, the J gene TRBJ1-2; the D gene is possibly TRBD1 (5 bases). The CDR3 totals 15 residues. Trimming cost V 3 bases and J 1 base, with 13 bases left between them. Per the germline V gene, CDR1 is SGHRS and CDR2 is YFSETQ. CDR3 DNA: TGCGCCAGCAGCTGGGACGCGACGGGTAACTATGGCTACACCTTC. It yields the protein CASSWDATGNYGYTF.

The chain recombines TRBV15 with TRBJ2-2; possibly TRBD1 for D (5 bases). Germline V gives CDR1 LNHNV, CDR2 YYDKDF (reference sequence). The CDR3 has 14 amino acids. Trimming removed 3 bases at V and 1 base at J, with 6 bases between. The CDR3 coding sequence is TGTGCCACCAGCAGTCAGGGGAACACCGGGGAGCTGTTTTTT. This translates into CATSSQGNTGELFF.

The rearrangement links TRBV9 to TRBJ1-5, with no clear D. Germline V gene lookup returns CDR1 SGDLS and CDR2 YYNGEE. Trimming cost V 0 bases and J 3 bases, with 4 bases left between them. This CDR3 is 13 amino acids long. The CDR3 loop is CASSVGDNQPQHF. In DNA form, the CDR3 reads TGTGCCAGCAGCGTAGGGGACAATCAGCCCCAGCATTTT.

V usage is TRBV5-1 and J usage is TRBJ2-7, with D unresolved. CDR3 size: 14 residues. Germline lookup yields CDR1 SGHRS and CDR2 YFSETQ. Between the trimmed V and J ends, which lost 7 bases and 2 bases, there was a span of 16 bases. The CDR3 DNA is TGCGCCAGCGCCCTAGAGGCCCCCACCTACGAGCAGTACTTC. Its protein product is CASALEAPTYEQYF.

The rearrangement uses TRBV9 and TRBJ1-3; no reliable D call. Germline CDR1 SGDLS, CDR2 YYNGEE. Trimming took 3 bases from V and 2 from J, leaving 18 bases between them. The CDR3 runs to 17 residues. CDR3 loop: CASSDSSVGITGNTIYF. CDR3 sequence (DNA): TGTGCCAGCAGCGATTCATCAGTGGGTATCACTGGAAACACCATATATTTT.